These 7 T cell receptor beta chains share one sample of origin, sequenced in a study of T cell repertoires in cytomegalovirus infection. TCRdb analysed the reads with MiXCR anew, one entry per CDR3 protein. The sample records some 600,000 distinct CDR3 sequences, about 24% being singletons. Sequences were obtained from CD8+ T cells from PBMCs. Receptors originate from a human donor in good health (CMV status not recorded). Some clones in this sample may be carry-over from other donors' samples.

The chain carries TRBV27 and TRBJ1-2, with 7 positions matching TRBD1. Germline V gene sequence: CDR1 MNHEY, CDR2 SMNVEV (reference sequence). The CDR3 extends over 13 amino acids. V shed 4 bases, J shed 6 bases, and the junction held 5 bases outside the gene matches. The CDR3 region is CASSSHRGDGYTF. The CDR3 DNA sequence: TGTGCCAGCAGTTCACACAGGGGCGATGGCTACACCTTC.

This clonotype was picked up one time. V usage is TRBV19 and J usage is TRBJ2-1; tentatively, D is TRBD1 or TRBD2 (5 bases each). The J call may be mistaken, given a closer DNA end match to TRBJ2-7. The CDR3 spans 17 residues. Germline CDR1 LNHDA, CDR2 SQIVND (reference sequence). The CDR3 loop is CASSIDIGSGTENEQYF. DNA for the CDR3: TGTGCCAGTAGTATAGATATAGGGTCCGGGACGGAGAATGAGCAGTACTTC.

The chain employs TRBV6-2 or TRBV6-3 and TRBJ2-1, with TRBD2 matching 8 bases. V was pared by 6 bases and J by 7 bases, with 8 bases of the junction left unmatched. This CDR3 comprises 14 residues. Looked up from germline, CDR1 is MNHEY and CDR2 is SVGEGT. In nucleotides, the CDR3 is TGTGCCAGCAGCGGGGGGGCTCGGGAAAATGAGCAGTTCTTC. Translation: CASSGGARENEQFF.

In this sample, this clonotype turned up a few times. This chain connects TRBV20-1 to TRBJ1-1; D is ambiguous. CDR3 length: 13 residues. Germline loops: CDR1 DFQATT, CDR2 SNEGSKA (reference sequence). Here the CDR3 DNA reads TGCAGCCCCCGTGAGGGTGTCTACACTGAAGCTTTCTTT. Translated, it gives CSPREGVYTEAFF.

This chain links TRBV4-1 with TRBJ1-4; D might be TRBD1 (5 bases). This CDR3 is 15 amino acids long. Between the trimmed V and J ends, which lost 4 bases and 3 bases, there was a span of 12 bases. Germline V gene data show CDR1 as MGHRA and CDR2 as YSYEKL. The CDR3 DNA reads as TGCGCCAGCAGCCCGCGGGACGTACCTAATGAAAAACTGTTTTTT. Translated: CASSPRDVPNEKLFF.

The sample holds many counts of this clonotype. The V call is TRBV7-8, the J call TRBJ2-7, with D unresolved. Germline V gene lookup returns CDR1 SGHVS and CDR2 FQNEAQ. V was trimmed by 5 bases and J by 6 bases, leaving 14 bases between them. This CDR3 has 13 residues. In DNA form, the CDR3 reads TGTGCCAGCAGCCCCAGAGGTCCACCCGAGCAGTACGTC. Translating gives CASSPRGPPEQYV.

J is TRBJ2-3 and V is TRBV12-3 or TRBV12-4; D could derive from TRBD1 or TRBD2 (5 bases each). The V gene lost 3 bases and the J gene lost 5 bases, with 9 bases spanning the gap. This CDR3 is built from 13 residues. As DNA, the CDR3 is TGTGCCAGCAGTTTGTGGGGGATAGATACGCAGTATTTT. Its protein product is CASSLWGIDTQYF.